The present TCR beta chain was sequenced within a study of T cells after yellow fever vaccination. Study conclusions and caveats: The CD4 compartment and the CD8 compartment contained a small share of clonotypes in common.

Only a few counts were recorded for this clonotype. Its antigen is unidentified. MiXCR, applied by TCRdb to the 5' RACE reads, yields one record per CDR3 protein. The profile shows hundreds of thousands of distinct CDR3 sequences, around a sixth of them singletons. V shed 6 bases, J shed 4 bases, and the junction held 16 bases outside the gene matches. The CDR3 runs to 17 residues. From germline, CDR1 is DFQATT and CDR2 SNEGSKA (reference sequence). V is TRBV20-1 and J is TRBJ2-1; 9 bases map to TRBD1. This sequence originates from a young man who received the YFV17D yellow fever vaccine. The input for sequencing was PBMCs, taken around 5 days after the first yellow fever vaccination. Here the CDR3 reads CSALPGQGVRGYNEQFF. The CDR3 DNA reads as TGCAGTGCCCTCCCGGGACAGGGAGTTAGGGGATACAATGAGCAGTTCTTC.